This T cell receptor (beta chain) came from a study of blood T cell repertoires in COVID-19. Assay used: immunoSEQ multiplex PCR; TCRdb lists only in-frame clones, some missing. This table has over 200,000 clones, roughly 84% appearing once. CDR1 is LNHDA, CDR2 SQIVND, per germline (reference sequence). The CDR3 length is 12 residues. The V end was cut by 5 bases, the J end by 10 bases, with 14 bases between. Sequences were obtained from PBMCs or T cells enriched from blood (not recorded which). The clonotype comes from a woman in her thirties or forties who had recovered from COVID-19. The chain recombines TRBV19 with TRBJ1-1; TRBD1 is a possible D gene (5 bases). In DNA, the CDR3 is TGTGCCAGTAGTCCCGGGGGGTCGGTAGCTTTCTTT. Its translation: CASSPGGSVAFF.